The 27 T cell receptor beta chains presented below share a single source sample, sequenced in a study of blood T cells in healthy people across ages (dated by TCRdb to between 2014 and 2017). The library was prepared using 5' RACE. The sample was run on an Illumina HiSeq 2500. A second PCR of about 7 to 12 cycles was run with a J-beta primer mix and a sample-barcoded 5' primer. In-frame beta chains were kept once TCRdb had trimmed the public reads at Q25 with fastp and called clones with MiXCR. Records with the same CDR3 protein are collapsed into one entry carrying the most frequent genes and DNA. A total of approximately 960,000 distinct CDR3 sequences appear in this sample, 25% to 30% of them only once. The ten largest make up 9.5% to 13% of the sample. A further study also used this sample, focusing on T cells of mothers and their children.

The sample taken for sequencing was blood. Receptor source: a woman aged 40 to 55 in good health.

The V gene is TRBV5-5, the J gene TRBJ2-7; tentatively, D is TRBD2 (5 bases). Trimming took off 7 bases at V and 10 bases at J, with 24 bases between the two ends. Per germline, CDR1 SGHKS and CDR2 YYEKEE (reference sequence). This CDR3 comprises 14 residues. The CDR3 DNA sequence: TGTGCCAGCGGCTGGGATTTGGTGGGAGAGACTCAGTACTTC. Translating gives CASGWDLVGETQYF.

The V call is TRBV11-2, the J call TRBJ1-6, with TRBD1 matching over 12 bases. V lost 5 bases and J lost 9; bases outside the gene matches: 5. The CDR3 contains 15 residues. In germline, CDR1 is SGHAT, CDR2 FQNNGV. The CDR3 DNA reads as TGTGCCAGCAGCCCGGGGACAGGGGGCAGTTCACCCCTCCACTTT. Its protein is CASSPGTGGSSPLHF.

Worth noting for this clonotype: Sequence at one end of the junction differs from germline and may be a read error. This chain uses TRBV20-1 with TRBJ2-3; 8 bases map to TRBD2. The germline V gene has CDR1 DFQATT and CDR2 SNEGSKA (reference sequence). The CDR3 covers 15 residues. The CDR3 sequence is CSALTSGRMTDTRYF. The CDR3, as DNA: TGCAGTGCCCTAACTAGCGGCCGAATGACAGATACGCGGTATTTT.

In the case of this clonotype: This may be a read error, as it is one base from a much larger clone. The rearrangement joins TRBV2 to TRBJ1-2, with D hard to call. Trimming pared 3 bases from V and 8 bases from J, leaving 19 bases between. The CDR3 loop spans 15 amino acids. In germline, CDR1 is SNHLY, CDR2 FYNNEI. For the CDR3, the DNA is TGTGCCAGCAGTGAGGGGAGGTCCGCCGCGGGGGGCTACACCTTC. It translates to CASSEGRSAAGGYTF. Filled out from reference TRBV2 and TRBJ1-2, the complete variable domain reads EPEVTQTPSHQVTQMGQEVILRCVPISNHLYFYWYRQILGQKVEFLVSFYNNEISEKSEIFDDQFSVERPDGSNFTLKIRSTKLEDSAMYFCASSEGRSAAGGYTFGSGTRLTVV.

The gene calls are TRBV3-1 and TRBJ1-1, with 8 bases matching TRBD1. The V and J ends lost 2 bases and 4 bases, in that order; junction bases with no gene match: 6. This CDR3 is built from 15 residues. Germline V gene data show CDR1 as LGHDT and CDR2 as YNNKEL (reference sequence). CDR3 nucleotide sequence: TGTGCCAGCAGCCAAACGACAGGGGAGGTCACTGAAGCTTTCTTT. It encodes CASSQTTGEVTEAFF.

This clonotype was detected ten times or more. V gene TRBV11-2 combines with J gene TRBJ2-5; 13 nucleotides agree with TRBD2. Germline V gene lookup returns CDR1 SGHAT and CDR2 FQNNGV. The CDR3 is 16 amino acids. V shed 1 base, J shed 4 bases, and the junction held 3 bases outside the gene matches. The CDR3 DNA sequence: TGTGCCAGCAGCTTAGGAGGACTAGCGGGGGTAGAGACCCAGTACTTC. Translating gives CASSLGGLAGVETQYF. Based on the CDR3 plus reference TRBV11-2 and TRBJ2-5, the full variable domain is EAGVAQSPRYKIIEKRQSVAFWCNPISGHATLYWYQQILGQGPKLLIQFQNNGVVDDSQLPKDRFSAERLKGVDSTLKIQPAKLEDSAVYLCASSLGGLAGVETQYFGPGTRLLVL.

This clonotype has a handful of counts. The chain has TRBV30 and TRBJ2-7; 10 nucleotides line up with TRBD2. This CDR3 has 18 residues. Losses at the gene ends were 1 base for V and 3 bases for J; bases not matched to a gene: 15. CDR1 and CDR2 (germline): GTSNPN, SVGIG (reference sequence). The CDR3 bases are TGTGCCTGGAGTGCCATAAGCGGGGGGGCCTCTCGGATCTACGAGCAGTACTTC. As protein: CAWSAISGGASRIYEQYF.

This clonotype was detected a few times. The J gene is TRBJ2-2, the V gene TRBV5-6, with D unclear. The CDR3 covers 15 residues. Per germline, CDR1 SGHDT and CDR2 YYEEEE. Trimming shortened V by 0 bases and J by 0 bases, and 6 bases separated the two germline ends. The DNA for the CDR3 is TGTGCCAGCAGCTTGGCGGTCACGAACACCGGGGAGCTGTTTTTT. Translating gives CASSLAVTNTGELFF.

The chain combines TRBV7-2 with TRBJ2-5; D is perhaps TRBD1 or TRBD2 (6 bases each). The CDR3 consists of 18 residues. Trimming shortened V by 5 bases and J by 2 bases, and 24 bases separated the two germline ends. The germline CDR1 and CDR2 sequences are SGHTA and FQGNSA. The CDR3 is CASSTGASARNLQETQYF. For the CDR3, the DNA is TGTGCCAGCAGCACGGGGGCTAGTGCCCGGAACCTACAAGAGACCCAGTACTTC.

The table lists this clonotype with a few counts. The chain joins TRBV28 to TRBJ1-5, with 7 positions matching TRBD1. With V trimmed by 10 bases and J by 2 bases, 5 bases remained unmatched. The CDR3 sequence is 13 residues long. Germline CDR1 MDHEN, CDR2 SYDVKM. The CDR3 DNA is TGTGCCACCCAGGGGGTGCGCAATCAGCCCCAGCATTTT. Its translation: CATQGVRNQPQHF.

The chain couples TRBV14 to TRBJ2-3, with D perhaps TRBD2 (5 bases). The V and J ends lost 4 bases and 2 bases respectively, with 10 bases between them. CDR3 size: 14 residues. Germline V lookup: CDR1 SGHDN, CDR2 FVKESK. The CDR3 spells CASSREGFTDTQYF. The CDR3 DNA reads as TGTGCCAGCAGCCGAGAGGGCTTCACAGATACGCAGTATTTT.

The table lists this clonotype with many counts. The chain couples TRBV29-1 to TRBJ2-7, with a weak D call TRBD2 (6 bases). Germline V gene lookup returns CDR1 SQVTM and CDR2 ANQGSEA. The CDR3 is 14 amino acids. The ends were cut back, 1 base at V and 0 bases at J, with 10 bases in the middle. CDR3 loop: CSVEGAGSSYEQYF. CDR3 DNA: TGCAGCGTTGAAGGGGCGGGGAGCTCCTACGAGCAGTACTTC.

CDR3 protein: CASSSPRGGGADNEQFF. Here the CDR3 DNA reads TGTGCCAGCAGCTCGCCCAGGGGCGGGGGGGCGGACAATGAGCAGTTCTTC. V usage is TRBV7-9 and J usage is TRBJ2-1; TRBD2 matches 9 bases. V dropped 4 bases and J dropped 5; count of bases not matched to a gene: 12. CDR3 size: 17 residues. Germline-derived CDR1 and CDR2 are SEHNR and FQNEAQ (reference sequence). The whole variable domain, filled in from reference TRBV7-9 and TRBJ2-1, reads DTGVSQNPRHKITKRGQNVTFRCDPISEHNRLYWYRQTLGQGPEFLTYFQNEAQLEKSRLLSDRFSAERPKGSFSTLEIQRTEQGDSAMYLCASSSPRGGGADNEQFFGPGTRLTVL.

In its sample, this clonotype was seen a few times. The chain is built from TRBV29-1 and TRBJ1-1; D unresolved. V shed 7 bases and J shed 5 bases, with 17 bases lying between them. The CDR3 loop spans 13 amino acids. The germline V gene has CDR1 SQVTM and CDR2 ANQGSEA. The CDR3 coding sequence is TGCAGCGATCCTAACTCAGTCGGAACTGAAGCTTTCTTT. Protein product: CSDPNSVGTEAFF.

Regarding this clonotype: This may stem from a read error, because a much larger clone lies one nucleotide away. The chain carries TRBV19 and TRBJ1-2; D uncertain. This CDR3 region has 14 residues. Germline assignment: CDR1 LNHDA and CDR2 SQIVND (reference sequence). CDR3 protein: CASRIGLNNRGYTF. CDR3 sequence (DNA): TGTGCCAGTAGGATAGGCCTTAACAACCGTGGCTACACCTTC.

The chain recombines TRBV7-9 with TRBJ1-4, with TRBD1 matching 9 bases. CDR3 length: 15 residues. CDR1 and CDR2 from the germline V gene are SEHNR and FQNEAQ (reference sequence). V shed 5 bases, J shed 2 bases, and the junction held 3 bases outside the gene matches. The CDR3 loop reads CASSTQGATNEKLFF. The CDR3 nucleotides read TGTGCCAGCAGCACACAGGGGGCGACTAATGAAAAACTGTTTTTT.

V is TRBV5-6 and J is TRBJ1-2, with TRBD1 identical over 7 bases. Germline lookup yields CDR1 SGHDT and CDR2 YYEEEE. The CDR3 is 15 amino acids. J was trimmed by 0 bases and V by 3 bases; bases with no gene match: 5. The DNA of the CDR3 is TGTGCCAGCAGCTGGGGACAGCTCACTAACTATGGCTACACCTTC. It yields the protein CASSWGQLTNYGYTF.

This clonotype was detected ten times or more. The chain combines TRBV24-1 with TRBJ2-5; TRBD2 is a possible D gene (6 bases). The germline V and J ends were trimmed by 3 bases and 1 base, with 11 bases remaining between them. Germline V CDR1 and CDR2: KGHDR, SFDVKD. The CDR3 has 15 residues. Here the CDR3 DNA reads TGTGCCACCAGTGATCCCGGACTACCCCAAGAGACCCAGTACTTC. It is translated as CATSDPGLPQETQYF.

The gene calls are TRBV5-4 and TRBJ1-1, with TRBD1 matching over 12 bases. Trimming removed 2 bases from V and 4 bases from J; junction bases left unmatched: 6. The CDR3 spans 16 residues. Germline lookup yields CDR1 SGHNT and CDR2 YYREEE (reference sequence). CDR3 bases: TGTGCCAGCAGCTTCGGGACAGGGGGCCTAGGCACTGAAGCTTTCTTT. Translating gives CASSFGTGGLGTEAFF.

The table lists this clonotype with a few counts. The chain links TRBV5-5 to TRBJ1-1; D is possibly TRBD1 (6 bases). Germline CDR1 is SGHKS and CDR2 is YYEKEE (reference sequence). The CDR3 has 15 residues. Trimming pared 4 bases from V and 0 bases from J, leaving 13 bases between. The CDR3 is CASSGIQGLNTEAFF. The CDR3, as DNA: TGTGCCAGCAGCGGGATACAGGGCCTGAACACTGAAGCTTTCTTT.

The chain combines TRBV5-1 with TRBJ2-3; D ambiguous. Germline V gene sequence: CDR1 SGHRS, CDR2 YFSETQ. The germline V and J ends were trimmed by 2 bases and 0 bases, with 7 bases remaining between them. This CDR3 comprises 14 residues. CDR3: CASSFSFSTDTQYF. DNA for the CDR3: TGCGCCAGCAGCTTCAGTTTTAGCACAGATACGCAGTATTTT.

This clonotype was observed at least ten times. The rearrangement joins TRBV29-1 to TRBJ1-2; TRBD1 matches 7 bases. Germline V gene sequence: CDR1 SQVTM, CDR2 ANQGSEA. Losses at the gene ends were 5 bases for V and 5 bases for J; bases not matched to a gene: 5. CDR3 size: 12 residues. The CDR3 reads CSVLDRIYGYTF. CDR3 coding DNA: TGCAGCGTTTTGGACAGGATATATGGCTACACCTTC.

The V gene is TRBV3-1, the J gene TRBJ2-1, with a tentative D call TRBD2 (5 bases). CDR1 is LGHDT, CDR2 YNNKEL, per germline (reference sequence). The CDR3 runs 12 residues. Trimming pared 8 bases from V and 5 bases from J, leaving 10 bases between. The CDR3 region is CASRRTNNEQFF. The CDR3 DNA sequence: TGTGCCAGCCGGAGGACGAACAATGAGCAGTTCTTC.

For this clonotype: With a much larger clone just one base away, this may be a read error. The gene calls are TRBV5-5 and TRBJ2-7; the D gene is possibly TRBD2 (6 bases). The CDR3 is 14 amino acids. Germline CDR1 reads SGHKS; CDR2 reads YYEKEE (reference sequence). The CDR3 DNA sequence: TGTGCCGGCAGCATAGAGTGGGGGGCCTACGAGCAGTACTTC. It is translated as CAGSIEWGAYEQYF.

The chain recombines TRBV7-6 with TRBJ1-5; perhaps TRBD1 as D (5 bases). This CDR3 is 13 amino acids long. Germline lookup yields CDR1 SGHVS and CDR2 FNYEAQ. V lost 5 bases, J lost 5 bases, and 10 bases lay in between. The CDR3 loop reads CASSRDGYQPQHF. The CDR3, as DNA: TGTGCCAGCAGCCGGGACGGCTATCAGCCCCAGCATTTT.

This chain joins TRBV10-1 and TRBJ2-1, with 12 bases matching TRBD2. From germline, CDR1 is WNHNN and CDR2 SYGVQD (reference sequence). J lost 3 bases, V lost 3 bases, and 3 bases had no gene match. The CDR3 has 16 residues. CDR3 coding DNA: TGCGCCAGCAGTGAAACTAGCGGGAGGTTCTACAATGAGCAGTTCTTC. Translating it yields CASSETSGRFYNEQFF.

This clonotype was counted many times. The chain uses TRBV12-3 or TRBV12-4 and TRBJ2-3; 12 bases fit TRBD1. The ends lost 5 bases at V and 3 bases at J; junction bases unmatched: 6. The CDR3 has 16 amino acids. The CDR3 region is CASSPRDRGPTDTQYF. In nucleotides, the CDR3 is TGTGCCAGCAGTCCCCGGGACAGGGGGCCGACAGATACGCAGTATTTT.